This T cell receptor (beta chain) derives from a study of T cells in Graves' hyperthyroidism and ophthalmopathy. Points from the study as a whole: In blood, most of the thyroid clonotypes expanded above 0.001 were also present.

Exclusion followed for patients with uncontrolled infection, other autoimmune disease, pregnancy or lactation. Regarding this clonotype: What it recognizes is unknown.

The CDR3 sequence is 17 residues long. V trimming: 5 bases; J trimming: 6 bases; junction bases outside the gene matches: 9. Germline lookup yields CDR1 SEHNR and CDR2 FQNEAQ (reference sequence). Researchers amplified the TCR beta CDR3 regions from RNA transcripts. The TCR CDR3 first-round RT-PCR relied on the HTBI primer set. TCRdb used MiXCR to reprocess the multiplex PCR reads, holding one entry per CDR3 protein. The repertoire holds about 600,000 distinct CDR3 sequences, with about a sixth as singletons. The chain combines TRBV7-9 with TRBJ2-1; 14 bases are shared with TRBD2. The TCR comes from a woman in her thirties or forties with Graves' ophthalmopathy. Sequenced material: blood. CDR3 loop: CASSPRLAGGPVNEQFF. In DNA, the CDR3 is TGTGCCAGCAGCCCCAGACTAGCGGGAGGGCCAGTCAATGAGCAGTTCTTC.